These 16 T cell receptor beta chains came from one sample sequenced in a study of siplizumab effects on memory and regulatory T cells. Sequencing used immunoSEQ multiplex PCR; TCRdb keeps in-frame clones, though not all of them. The repertoire holds approximately 50,000 clones, with over 90% as singletons. The sample comprised CD8+ T cells sorted from blood. All receptors derive from a human donor in good health.

The CDR3 loop is CASSLLLQGRTDTQYF. The CDR3 DNA reads TGTGCCAGCAGCTTATTGCTACAGGGCCGCACAGATACGCAGTATTTT. The chain joins TRBV11-1 to TRBJ2-3, with D perhaps matching TRBD1 (6 bases). Germline V gene lookup returns CDR1 SGHAT and CDR2 FQDESV (reference sequence). This CDR3 comprises 16 residues. V was pared by 2 bases and J by 1 base, with 13 bases between.

The chain joins TRBV20-1 to TRBJ2-7; D gene ambiguous. Looked up from germline, CDR1 is DFQATT and CDR2 is SNEGSKA (reference sequence). This CDR3 spans 11 amino acids. The V and J ends lost 6 bases and 5 bases respectively, with 11 bases between them. The CDR3 loop reads CSAGVTNEQYF. In DNA form, the CDR3 reads TGCAGTGCAGGCGTAACGAACGAGCAGTACTTC.

V is TRBV9 and J is TRBJ2-3; TRBD2 agrees at 7 bases. Germline V gene data show CDR1 as SGDLS and CDR2 as YYNGEE. V shed 4 bases, J shed 0 bases, and the junction held 5 bases outside the gene matches. The CDR3 has 15 amino acids. The DNA of the CDR3 is TGTGCCAGCAGCCCGAGCGGGACTAGCACAGATACGCAGTATTTT. Translating it yields CASSPSGTSTDTQYF.

V usage is TRBV19 and J usage is TRBJ1-5, with D uncertain. V was clipped by 0 bases and J by 4 bases, with 10 bases between them. Per the germline V gene, CDR1 is LNHDA and CDR2 is SQIVND (reference sequence). The CDR3 loop spans 15 amino acids. For the CDR3, the DNA is TGTGCCAGTAGTATAGATGGGTCAGTAAATCAGCCCCAGCATTTT. Protein product: CASSIDGSVNQPQHF.

V is TRBV7-9 and J is TRBJ2-5; the match to TRBD2 covers 10 bases. The CDR3 has 16 amino acids. Per the germline V gene, CDR1 is SEHNR and CDR2 is FQNEAQ (reference sequence). V shed 5 bases, J shed 0 bases, and the junction held 6 bases outside the gene matches. CDR3 region: CASSPGLAEDQETQYF. CDR3 bases: TGTGCCAGCAGCCCCGGACTAGCGGAGGACCAAGAGACCCAGTACTTC.

The chain recombines TRBV15 with TRBJ2-2, with D tentatively TRBD2 (6 bases). This CDR3 is built from 12 residues. Germline-derived CDR1 and CDR2 are LNHNV and YYDKDF (reference sequence). Trimming cost V 5 bases and J 6 bases, with 7 bases left between them. CDR3 sequence: CATSWGAGELFF. CDR3 coding DNA: TGTGCCACCAGCTGGGGGGCCGGGGAGCTGTTTTTT.

The chain is built from TRBV11-3 and TRBJ2-3; 9 bases are a match to TRBD2. There are 16 residues in the CDR3. With 5 bases clipped from V and 4 bases from J, the junction kept 10 bases outside the gene matches. From germline, CDR1 is SGHNT and CDR2 YENEEA. The CDR3 reads CASSPLAGGLPDTQYF. The CDR3 bases are TGTGCCAGCAGCCCCTTGGCGGGAGGGCTGCCAGATACGCAGTATTTT.

The chain employs TRBV28 and TRBJ2-7; TRBD1 matches 9 bases. The CDR3 has 13 amino acids. The V and J ends lost 5 bases and 3 bases, in that order; junction bases with no gene match: 2. CDR1 and CDR2 (germline): MDHEN, SYDVKM. Here the CDR3 DNA reads TGTGCCAGCAGTCAGGGACAGGGCTACGAGCAGTACTTC. Amino acid sequence: CASSQGQGYEQYF.

The V and J genes are TRBV11-2 and TRBJ2-2; 8 bases agree with TRBD1. The CDR3 spans 16 residues. Germline loops: CDR1 SGHAT, CDR2 FQNNGV. Trimming at V came to 4 bases and at J to 4 bases, leaving 8 bases not matched to a gene. CDR3 loop: CASSSLTGDSTGELFF. The CDR3 DNA follows: TGTGCCAGCAGCTCCTTGACAGGGGACAGCACCGGGGAGCTGTTTTTT.

This sequence joins TRBV6-5 and TRBJ1-1, with D possibly being TRBD1 (6 bases). CDR3 length: 13 residues. Germline assignment: CDR1 MNHEY and CDR2 SVGAGI. V shed 6 bases and J shed 11 bases, with 19 bases lying between them. The CDR3 reads CASSLGGGTLAFF. CDR3 sequence (DNA): TGTGCCAGCAGCCTTGGTGGGGGCACTCTCGCTTTCTTT.

V is TRBV5-1 and J is TRBJ2-7; D perhaps matches TRBD1 (5 bases). The CDR3 extends over 14 amino acids. Germline assignment: CDR1 SGHRS and CDR2 YFSETQ. V was clipped by 0 bases and J by 1 base, with 8 bases between them. Here the CDR3 reads CASSLERQSYEQYF. The DNA of the CDR3 is TGCGCCAGCAGCTTGGAGAGACAGTCCTACGAGCAGTACTTC.

This chain connects TRBV7-9 to TRBJ1-5, with unresolved D. Looked up from germline, CDR1 is SEHNR and CDR2 is FQNEAQ (reference sequence). The CDR3 runs to 14 residues. The ends were cut back, 8 bases at V and 1 base at J, with 12 bases in the middle. This CDR3 reads CASGGKSSNQPQHF. CDR3 bases: TGTGCCAGCGGCGGCAAATCCAGCAATCAGCCCCAGCATTTT.

The rearrangement joins TRBV27 to TRBJ2-2; D is possibly TRBD1 or TRBD2 (5 bases each). From germline, CDR1 is MNHEY and CDR2 SMNVEV (reference sequence). The CDR3 covers 14 residues. Trimming pared 4 bases from V and 2 bases from J, leaving 8 bases between. As DNA, the CDR3 is TGTGCCAGCAGTTGGGGGTTTAACACCGGGGAGCTGTTTTTT. This encodes CASSWGFNTGELFF.

V usage is TRBV5-1 and J usage is TRBJ2-7; D is undetermined. The CDR3 is 15 amino acids. CDR1 is SGHRS and CDR2 is YFSETQ in the germline V gene. V dropped 4 bases and J dropped 2 bases, with 16 bases sitting between them. CDR3 residues: CASSPEELPPYEQYF. The CDR3 DNA is TGCGCCAGCAGCCCGGAAGAACTGCCACCCTACGAGCAGTACTTC.

The genes are TRBV9 and TRBJ2-1; D is ambiguous. Germline CDR1 and CDR2: SGDLS and YYNGEE. The CDR3 extends over 13 amino acids. The V end was cut by 0 bases, the J end by 7 bases, with 8 bases between. The CDR3 here is CASSVAGRNEQFF. CDR3 coding DNA: TGTGCCAGCAGCGTAGCTGGTCGGAATGAGCAGTTCTTC. Looking up the rest from reference TRBV9 and TRBJ2-1 gives the full variable domain: DSGVTQTPKHLITATGQRVTLRCSPRSGDLSVYWYQQSLDQGLQFLIQYYNGEERAKGNILERFSAQQFPDLHSELNLSSLELGDSALYFCASSVAGRNEQFFGPGTRLTVL.

For the CDR3, the DNA is TGTGCCAGCATCCCCTTTGGGGAACAGGGGCCTTACAATGAGCAGTTCTTC. Protein sequence: CASIPFGEQGPYNEQFF. The gene calls are TRBV11-2 and TRBJ2-1, with TRBD1 matching 7 bases. The V segment lost 7 bases and the J segment 4 bases; nucleotides outside the gene matches: 16. The CDR3 runs 17 residues. Germline V gene sequence: CDR1 SGHAT, CDR2 FQNNGV.